This record concerns one TCR beta chain sequence. What it binds is unknown. The data were obtained in a study of shared clonotypes between healthy human individuals. Overall study: Each donor's CD4 naive and CD4 memory cells filled three plates apiece, CD8 naive two, and CD8 memory one. Study-level results: Though the depth was large, rarefaction showed that sorted-subset sequencing was incomplete.

TCRdb's table, derived via immunoSEQ multiplex PCR, lists solely in-frame clones and lacks some. This sample has roughly 1.5 million clones; 95% to 99% occur once, and the top ten carry around 0.47%. Trimming stripped 6 bases from V and 2 bases from J, with 10 bases between. CDR1 is ENHRY and CDR2 is SYGVKD in the germline V gene. There are 13 residues in the CDR3. The material sequenced was naive CD4+ T cells sorted from blood. Indicated subset: CD45RA+ positively selected. This clonotype was sampled from a man aged 30 to 39 in good health. The V and J genes are TRBV10-3 and TRBJ1-1; D may be TRBD1 (5 bases). The CDR3 loop reads CAISLQENTEAFF. In DNA form, the CDR3 reads TGTGCCATCAGCCTACAGGAAAACACTGAAGCTTTCTTT.